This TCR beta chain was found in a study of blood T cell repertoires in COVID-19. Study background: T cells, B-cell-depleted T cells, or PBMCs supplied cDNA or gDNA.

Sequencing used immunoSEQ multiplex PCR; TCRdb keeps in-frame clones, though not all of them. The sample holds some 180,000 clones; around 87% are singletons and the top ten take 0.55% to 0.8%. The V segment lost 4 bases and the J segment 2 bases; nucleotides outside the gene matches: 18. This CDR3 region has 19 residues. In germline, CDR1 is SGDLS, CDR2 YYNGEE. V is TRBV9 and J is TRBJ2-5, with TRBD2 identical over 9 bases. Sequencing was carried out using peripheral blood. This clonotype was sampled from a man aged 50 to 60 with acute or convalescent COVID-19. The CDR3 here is CASSPHGGPSGGFQETQYF. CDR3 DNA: TGTGCCAGCAGCCCCCATGGGGGACCCAGCGGGGGGTTTCAAGAGACCCAGTACTTC.